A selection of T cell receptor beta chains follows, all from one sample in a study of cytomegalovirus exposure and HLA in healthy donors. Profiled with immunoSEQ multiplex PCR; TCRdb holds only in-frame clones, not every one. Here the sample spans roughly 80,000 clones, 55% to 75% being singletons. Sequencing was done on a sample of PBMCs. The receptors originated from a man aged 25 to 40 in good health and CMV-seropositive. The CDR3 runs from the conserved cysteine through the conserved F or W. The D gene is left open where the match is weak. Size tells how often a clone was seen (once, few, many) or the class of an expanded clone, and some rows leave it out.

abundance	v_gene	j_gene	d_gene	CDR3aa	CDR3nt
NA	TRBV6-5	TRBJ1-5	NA	CASSLTGISNQPQHF	TGTGCCAGCAGTCTAACAGGGATTAGCAATCAGCCCCAGCATTTT
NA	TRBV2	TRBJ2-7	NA	CASSEVGGPGDEQYF	TGTGCCAGCAGTGAGGTGGGGGGGCCAGGCGACGAGCAGTACTTC
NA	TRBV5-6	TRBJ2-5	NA	CASSFGDQETQYF	TGTGCCAGCAGCTTCGGGGACCAAGAGACCCAGTACTTC
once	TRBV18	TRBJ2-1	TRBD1	CASSLITGGSYNEQFF	TGTGCCAGCTCCCTAATTACAGGGGGCTCCTACAATGAGCAGTTCTTC
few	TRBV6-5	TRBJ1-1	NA	CASSYSERLDTEAFF	TGTGCCAGCAGTTACTCGGAGCGGTTGGACACTGAAGCTTTCTTT
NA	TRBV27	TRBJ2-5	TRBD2	CASRGTSGRETQYF	TGTGCCAGCAGAGGGACTAGCGGGAGAGAGACCCAGTACTTC
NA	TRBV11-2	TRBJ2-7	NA	CASSPDREYEQYF	TGTGCCAGCAGCCCTGACAGAGAGTACGAGCAGTACTTC
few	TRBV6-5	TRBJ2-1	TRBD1	CASSYPGDRGLNEQFF	TGTGCCAGCAGTTACCCCGGGGACAGGGGGCTCAATGAGCAGTTCTTC
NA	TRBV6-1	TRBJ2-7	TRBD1	CASSVTGGSYEQYF	TGTGCCAGCAGCGTGACAGGGGGCTCCTACGAGCAGTACTTC
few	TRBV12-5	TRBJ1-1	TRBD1	CASGLVQGARDTEAFF	TGTGCTAGTGGTTTGGTACAGGGGGCGCGAGACACTGAAGCTTTCTTT
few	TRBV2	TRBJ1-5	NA	CASSGTPGQPQHF	TGTGCCAGCAGCGGGACTCCGGGTCAGCCCCAGCATTTT
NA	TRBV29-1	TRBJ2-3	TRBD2	CSVVGGGRGDTQYF	TGCAGCGTTGTTGGGGGAGGGCGGGGGGATACGCAGTATTTT
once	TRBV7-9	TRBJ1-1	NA	CASSPDSPTEAFF	TGTGCCAGCAGCCCGGACAGTCCCACTGAAGCTTTCTTT
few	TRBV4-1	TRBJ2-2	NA	CASSQGPGDTSNTGELFF	TGCGCCAGCAGCCAAGGGCCAGGGGACACCTCGAACACCGGGGAGCTGTTTTTT
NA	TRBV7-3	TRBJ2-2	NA	CASSPIRDTGELFF	TGTGCCAGCAGCCCCATCCGGGACACCGGGGAGCTGTTTTTT
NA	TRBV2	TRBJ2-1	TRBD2	CASRLGLAGVDEQFF	TGTGCCAGCAGGCTGGGATTAGCGGGAGTGGATGAGCAGTTCTTC